Shown below are 16 T cell receptor beta chains from a single sample sequenced in a study of STAT3 mutations in large granular lymphocyte leukemia. Broader study findings: Every T-cell large granular lymphocyte leukemia patient had at least one immunodominant TCR beta clonotype.

Measured with immunoSEQ multiplex PCR; TCRdb has only the in-frame clones, and not every one. The sample includes 30,000 to 45,000 clones, about 88% of them seen just once. Their antigens remain unidentified. The sequencing input was PBMCs. These receptors all come from a human donor with T large granular lymphocyte leukemia. Some clones in this sample may be carry-over from other donors' samples.

V is TRBV5-1 and J is TRBJ2-2, with D possibly TRBD2 on 5 matching bases. The CDR3 contains 16 residues. The V end lost 5 bases, the J end lost 1 base, and 15 bases lay between the germline ends. Germline V CDR1 and CDR2: SGHRS, YFSETQ. CDR3 DNA sequence: TGCGCCAGCAGTTTTAGCGAGTTAAGGAACACCGGGGAGCTGTTTTTT. Translation gives CASSFSELRNTGELFF.

For the CDR3, the DNA is TGTGCCAGCAGCCAAGATACAGGGGGCCCCATAGCCCTCCACTTT. This codes for CASSQDTGGPIALHF. The chain employs TRBV4-2 and TRBJ1-6; 9 bases align to TRBD1. The CDR3 totals 15 residues. V dropped 0 bases and J dropped 14; count of bases not matched to a gene: 8. Per germline, CDR1 LGHNA and CDR2 YNFKEQ.

This chain connects TRBV5-4 to TRBJ1-2, with unresolved D. Deletions cut 0 bases from V and 6 bases from J, with 9 bases between. The germline gives CDR1 SGHNT, CDR2 YYREEE (reference sequence). This CDR3 comprises 13 residues. In nucleotides, the CDR3 is TGTGCCAGCAGCTTGGAAACCGGGAATGGCTACACCTTC. Amino acids: CASSLETGNGYTF.

The rearrangement joins TRBV2 to TRBJ1-1, with D unresolved. This CDR3 contains 15 residues. From germline, CDR1 is SNHLY and CDR2 FYNNEI. The V end lost 3 bases, the J end lost 4 bases, and 15 bases lay between the germline ends. This CDR3 is CASSEVESSVTEAFF. CDR3 DNA sequence: TGTGCCAGCAGTGAGGTAGAAAGCTCGGTCACTGAAGCTTTCTTT.

The chain couples TRBV27 to TRBJ2-2; 8 positions agree with TRBD2. The CDR3 runs to 14 residues. V was clipped by 8 bases and J by 10 bases; unmatched bases: 12. Germline loops: CDR1 MNHEY, CDR2 SMNVEV (reference sequence). The CDR3 nucleotides read TGTGCCAGCCGTCGAGGCGGGGGGCTCGAGGAGCTGTTTTTT. Encoded protein: CASRRGGGLEELFF.

V gene TRBV30 combines with J gene TRBJ1-6; tentative D call: TRBD1 (5 bases). Trimming removed 4 bases from V and 5 bases from J, with 15 bases in between. CDR1 is GTSNPN, CDR2 SVGIG, per germline (reference sequence). CDR3 length: 15 amino acids. Here the CDR3 DNA reads TGTGCCTGGAAGAGGCAGGGAGTGGATAATTCACCCCTCCACTTT. Translating it yields CAWKRQGVDNSPLHF. The variable domain in full, with the rest retrieved from reference TRBV30 and TRBJ1-6, is SQTIHQWPATLVQPVGSPLSLECTVEGTSNPNLYWYRQAAGRGLQLLFYSVGIGQISSEVPQNLSASRPQDRQFILSSKKLLLSDSGFYLCAWKRQGVDNSPLHFGNGTRLTVT.

The V gene is TRBV18, the J gene TRBJ1-4, with D possibly being TRBD1 (5 bases). Germline V CDR1 and CDR2: KGHSH, LQKENI. The CDR3 contains 14 residues. V was shortened by 4 bases and J by 6 bases, with 12 bases between the two germline ends. The CDR3 here is CASSLGVSDEKLFF. The CDR3 nucleotides are TGTGCCAGCTCACTGGGGGTGTCGGATGAAAAACTGTTTTTT.

The chain is built from TRBV7-2 and TRBJ1-2; no clear D. Deletions cut 2 bases from V and 4 bases from J, with 8 bases between. Germline loops: CDR1 SGHTA, CDR2 FQGNSA. The CDR3 runs 13 residues. DNA for the CDR3: TGTGCCAGCAGCTTATGGGCCGGCTATGGCTACACCTTC. It encodes CASSLWAGYGYTF.

The genes are TRBV6-6 and TRBJ1-2, with 7 bases matching TRBD1. The germline V gene has CDR1 MNHNY and CDR2 SVGAGI (reference sequence). Trimming took 5 bases from V and 5 from J; bases not matched to a gene: 8. The CDR3 covers 14 residues. CDR3 DNA sequence: TGTGCCAGCAGTGACATGCAGGGACAGTATGGCTACACCTTC. It encodes CASSDMQGQYGYTF.

This sequence joins TRBV9 and TRBJ2-2; no clear D. V was trimmed by 1 base and J by 2 bases, leaving 6 bases between them. CDR1 and CDR2 from the germline V gene are SGDLS and YYNGEE. This CDR3 has 14 amino acids. CDR3 nucleotides: TGTGCCAGCAGCGTAAAAAGTAACACCGGGGAGCTGTTTTTT. Its protein product is CASSVKSNTGELFF. The full variable domain, its missing parts supplied by reference TRBV9 and TRBJ2-2, is DSGVTQTPKHLITATGQRVTLRCSPRSGDLSVYWYQQSLDQGLQFLIQYYNGEERAKGNILERFSAQQFPDLHSELNLSSLELGDSALYFCASSVKSNTGELFFGEGSRLTVL.

This clone has just one count. The V and J genes are TRBV30 and TRBJ1-4; 8 nucleotides align to TRBD1. CDR1 and CDR2 from the germline V gene are GTSNPN and SVGIG (reference sequence). This CDR3 is built from 13 residues. V lost 2 bases and J lost 8; bases outside the gene matches: 4. The CDR3 loop reads CAWSQTGVEKLFF. CDR3 nucleotides: TGTGCCTGGAGTCAGACAGGGGTCGAAAAACTGTTTTTT. The full variable domain, in which reference TRBV30 and TRBJ1-4 provide the parts outside the CDR3, is SQTIHQWPATLVQPVGSPLSLECTVEGTSNPNLYWYRQAAGRGLQLLFYSVGIGQISSEVPQNLSASRPQDRQFILSSKKLLLSDSGFYLCAWSQTGVEKLFFGSGTQLSVL.

The J gene is TRBJ2-7, the V gene TRBV5-5; perhaps TRBD2 as D (6 bases). The germline V and J ends were trimmed by 2 bases and 3 bases, with 12 bases remaining between them. Germline V gene sequence: CDR1 SGHKS, CDR2 YYEKEE (reference sequence). The CDR3 has 14 amino acids. The DNA of the CDR3 is TGTGCCAGCAGCTTTCTCCGGGGAGGCTACGAGCAGTACTTC. Translated, it gives CASSFLRGGYEQYF.

The V and J genes are TRBV4-3 and TRBJ1-2; possibly TRBD1 for D (6 bases). This CDR3 has 12 residues. The V gene's germline CDR1 is LGHNA and CDR2 YSLEER. V lost 3 bases and J lost 8, with 10 bases in between. The CDR3 DNA reads as TGCGCCAGCAGCCATCCCGGACAGGGCTACACCTTC. Amino acid sequence: CASSHPGQGYTF.

A single count supports this clone. This sequence joins TRBV5-1 and TRBJ1-3; D is uncertain. The CDR3 is 15 residues long. The ends were cut back, 0 bases at V and 4 bases at J, with 11 bases in the middle. The germline V gene has CDR1 SGHRS and CDR2 YFSETQ. CDR3 coding DNA: TGCGCCAGCAGCTTGGGTGATTCGACAGGAAACACCATATATTTT. Translation gives CASSLGDSTGNTIYF.

The chain uses TRBV7-9 and TRBJ1-4; D call uncertain. CDR1 and CDR2 (germline): SEHNR, FQNEAQ (reference sequence). The CDR3 runs to 17 residues. Between the trimmed V and J ends, which lost 2 bases and 4 bases, there was a span of 17 bases. This CDR3 reads CASSLILRGSYNEKLFF. The CDR3, as DNA: TGTGCCAGCAGCTTAATCCTCCGCGGCAGTTATAATGAAAAACTGTTTTTT.

The chain combines TRBV5-8 with TRBJ1-2; no firm D call. The CDR3 consists of 13 residues. The germline V gene has CDR1 SGHTS and CDR2 YDEGEE. Trimming removed 1 base from V and 5 bases from J, with 9 bases in between. In nucleotides, the CDR3 is TGTGCCAGCAGCTTGTTAGGAAAGTATGGCTACACCTTC. It yields the protein CASSLLGKYGYTF.